This paragraph covers one T cell receptor (beta chain) sequence. The sample is drawn from a study of PD-L1 blockade in urothelial cancer. About the research overall: Male sex and bladder-origin urothelial cancer were recorded for about 85% of the roughly 30 patients.

The CDR3 sequence is 15 residues long. The V segment lost 5 bases and the J segment 3 bases; nucleotides outside the gene matches: 5. Germline assignment: CDR1 SGHTA and CDR2 FQGNSA. Method: immunoSEQ multiplex PCR; TCRdb's copy keeps in-frame clones and lacks some. In the table there are around 110,000 clones, approximately 90% of which are singletons. Specified time point: peripheral blood 6 weeks after treatment start. The TCR was taken from a man in his sixties with urothelial cancer. This rearrangement joins TRBV7-2 to TRBJ2-1, with 9 bases identical to TRBD1. Sample: PBMCs, taken around atezolizumab (anti-PD-L1) treatment. In nucleotides, the CDR3 is TGTGCCAGCAGCCGGGGACAGGGTTTCTACAATGAGCAGTTCTTC. The encoded protein is CASSRGQGFYNEQFF.